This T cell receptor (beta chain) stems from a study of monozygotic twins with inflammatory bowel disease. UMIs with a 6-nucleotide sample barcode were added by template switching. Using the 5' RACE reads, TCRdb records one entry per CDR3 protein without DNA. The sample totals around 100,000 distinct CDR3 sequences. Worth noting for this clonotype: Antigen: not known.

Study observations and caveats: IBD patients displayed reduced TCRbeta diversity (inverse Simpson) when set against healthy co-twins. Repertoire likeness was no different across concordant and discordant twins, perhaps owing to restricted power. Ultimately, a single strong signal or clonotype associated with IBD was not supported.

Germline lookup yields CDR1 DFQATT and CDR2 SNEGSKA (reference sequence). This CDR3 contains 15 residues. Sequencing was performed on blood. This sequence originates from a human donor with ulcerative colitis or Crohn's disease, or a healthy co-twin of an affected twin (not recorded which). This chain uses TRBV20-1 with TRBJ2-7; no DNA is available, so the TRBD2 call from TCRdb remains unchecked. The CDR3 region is CSARGVEGFGYEQYF.